The clone carrying this T cell receptor (beta chain) was seen a few times. The sample is drawn from a study of identical twins. In TCRdb, the 5' RACE reads were re-called with MiXCR into one record per CDR3 protein. The sample records about 500,000 distinct CDR3 sequences, approximately 15% being singletons. The CDR3 sequence is 14 residues long. CDR1 and CDR2 from the germline V gene are MGHDK and SYGVNS. V shed 1 base and J 6 bases; nucleotides not matched to a gene: 3. These data were likewise used in another study, on yellow fever vaccine responses in identical twins.

The clonotype originates from a woman aged 18-29 years in good health. Specimen: CD4+ T cells sorted from blood. The chain couples TRBV25-1 to TRBJ2-7; TRBD1 matches 10 bases. CDR3 protein: CASSELGQGTEQYF. The CDR3 DNA sequence: TGTGCCAGCAGTGAATTGGGACAGGGGACCGAGCAGTACTTC.